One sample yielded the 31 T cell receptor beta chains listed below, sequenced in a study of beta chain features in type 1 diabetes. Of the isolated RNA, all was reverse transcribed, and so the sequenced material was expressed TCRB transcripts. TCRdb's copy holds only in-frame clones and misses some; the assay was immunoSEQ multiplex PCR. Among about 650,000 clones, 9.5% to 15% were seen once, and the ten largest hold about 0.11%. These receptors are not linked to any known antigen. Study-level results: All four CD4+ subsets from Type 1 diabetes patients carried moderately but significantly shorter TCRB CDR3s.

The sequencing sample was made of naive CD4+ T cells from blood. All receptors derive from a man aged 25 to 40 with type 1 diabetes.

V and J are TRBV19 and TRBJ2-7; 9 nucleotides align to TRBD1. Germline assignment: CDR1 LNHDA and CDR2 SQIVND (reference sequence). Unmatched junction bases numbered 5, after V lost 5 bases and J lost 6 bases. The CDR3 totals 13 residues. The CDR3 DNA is TGTGCCAGTAGTTCACAGGGGGCCGTCGAGCAGTACTTC. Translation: CASSSQGAVEQYF.

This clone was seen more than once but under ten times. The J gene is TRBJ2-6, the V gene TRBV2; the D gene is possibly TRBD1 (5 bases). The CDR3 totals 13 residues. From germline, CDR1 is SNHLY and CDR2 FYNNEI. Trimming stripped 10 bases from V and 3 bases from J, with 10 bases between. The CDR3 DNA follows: TGTGCCACAACAGGTGTTGGGGCCAACGTCCTGACTTTC. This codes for CATTGVGANVLTF.

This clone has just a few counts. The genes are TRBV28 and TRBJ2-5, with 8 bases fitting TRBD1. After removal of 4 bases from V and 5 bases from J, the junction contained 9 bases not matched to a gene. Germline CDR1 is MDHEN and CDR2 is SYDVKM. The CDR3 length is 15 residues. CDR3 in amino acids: CASSSRRGLTETQYF. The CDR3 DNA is TGTGCCAGCAGTTCTCGCAGGGGGCTGACGGAGACCCAGTACTTC.

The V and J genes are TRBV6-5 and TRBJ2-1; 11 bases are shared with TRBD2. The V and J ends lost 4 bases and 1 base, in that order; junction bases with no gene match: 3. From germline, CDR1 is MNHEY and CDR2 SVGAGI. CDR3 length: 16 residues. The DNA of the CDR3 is TGTGCCAGCAGTTGGGGACTAGCGGCGTCCTACAATGAGCAGTTCTTC. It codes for CASSWGLAASYNEQFF.

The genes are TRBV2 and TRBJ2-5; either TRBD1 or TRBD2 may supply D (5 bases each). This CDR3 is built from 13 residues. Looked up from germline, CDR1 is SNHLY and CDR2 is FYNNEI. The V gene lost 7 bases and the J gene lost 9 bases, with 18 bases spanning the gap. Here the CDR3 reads CASIEGTPVAQYF. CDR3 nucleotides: TGTGCCAGCATCGAAGGGACCCCGGTAGCCCAGTACTTC.

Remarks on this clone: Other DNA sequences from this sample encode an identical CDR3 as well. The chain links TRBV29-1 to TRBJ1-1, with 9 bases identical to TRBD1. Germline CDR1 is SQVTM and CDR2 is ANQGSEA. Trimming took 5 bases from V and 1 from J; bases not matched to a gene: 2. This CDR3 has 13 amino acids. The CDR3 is CSVRGQGNTEAFF. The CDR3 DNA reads TGCAGCGTTCGGGGACAGGGGAACACTGAAGCTTTCTTT.

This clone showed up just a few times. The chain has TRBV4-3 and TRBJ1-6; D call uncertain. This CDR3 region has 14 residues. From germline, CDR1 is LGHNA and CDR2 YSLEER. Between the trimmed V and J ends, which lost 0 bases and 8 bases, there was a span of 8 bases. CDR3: CASSQDWKDSPLHF. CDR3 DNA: TGCGCCAGCAGCCAAGATTGGAAAGATTCACCCCTCCACTTT.

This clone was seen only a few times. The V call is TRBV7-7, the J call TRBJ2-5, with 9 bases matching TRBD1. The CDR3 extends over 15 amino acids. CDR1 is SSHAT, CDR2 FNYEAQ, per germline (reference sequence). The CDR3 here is CATGPGTGQQETQYF. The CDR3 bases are TGTGCTACGGGTCCCGGGACAGGGCAACAAGAGACCCAGTACTTC. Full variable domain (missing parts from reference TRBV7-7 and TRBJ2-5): GAGVSQSPRYKVTKRGQDVTLRCDPISSHATLYWYQQALGQGPEFLTYFNYEAQPDKSGLPSDRFSAERPEGSISTLTIQRTEQRDSAMYRCATGPGTGQQETQYFGPGTRLLVL.

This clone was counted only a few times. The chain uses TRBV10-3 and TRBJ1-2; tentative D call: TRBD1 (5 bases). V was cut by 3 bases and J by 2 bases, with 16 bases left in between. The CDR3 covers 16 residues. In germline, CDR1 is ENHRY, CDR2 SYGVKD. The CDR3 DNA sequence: TGTGCCATCAGTGAAAATTTCCAGGGATCGAACTATGGCTACACCTTC. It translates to CAISENFQGSNYGYTF.

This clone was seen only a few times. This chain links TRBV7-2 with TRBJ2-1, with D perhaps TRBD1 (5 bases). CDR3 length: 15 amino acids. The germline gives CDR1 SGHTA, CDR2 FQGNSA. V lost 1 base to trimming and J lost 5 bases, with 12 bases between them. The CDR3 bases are TGTGCCAGCAGCTTAGGACAGCCACCGAACAATGAGCAGTTCTTC. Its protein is CASSLGQPPNNEQFF.

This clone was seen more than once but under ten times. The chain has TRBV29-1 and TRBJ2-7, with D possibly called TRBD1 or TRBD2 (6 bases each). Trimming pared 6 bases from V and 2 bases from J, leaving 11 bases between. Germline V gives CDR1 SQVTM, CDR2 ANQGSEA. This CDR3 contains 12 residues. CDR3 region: CSVRRGAYEQYF. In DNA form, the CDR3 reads TGCAGCGTCCGGAGGGGGGCCTACGAGCAGTACTTC.

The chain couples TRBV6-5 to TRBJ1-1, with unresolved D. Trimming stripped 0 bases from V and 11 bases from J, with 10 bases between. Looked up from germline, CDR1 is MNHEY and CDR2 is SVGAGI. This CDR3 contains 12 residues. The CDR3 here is CASSYSQGEAFF. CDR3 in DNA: TGTGCCAGCAGTTACTCCCAAGGAGAGGCTTTCTTT.

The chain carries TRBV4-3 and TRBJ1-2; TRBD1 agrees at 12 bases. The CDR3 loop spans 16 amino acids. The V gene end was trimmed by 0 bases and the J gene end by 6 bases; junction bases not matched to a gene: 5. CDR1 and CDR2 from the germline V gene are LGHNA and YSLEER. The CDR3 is CASSQEGQGAMNGYTF. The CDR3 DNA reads TGCGCCAGCAGCCAAGAGGGACAGGGGGCAATGAATGGCTACACCTTC.

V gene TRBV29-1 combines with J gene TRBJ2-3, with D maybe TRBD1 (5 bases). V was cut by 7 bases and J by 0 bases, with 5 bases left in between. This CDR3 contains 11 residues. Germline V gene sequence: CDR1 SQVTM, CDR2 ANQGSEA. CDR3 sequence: CSGQSTDTQYF. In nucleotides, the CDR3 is TGCAGCGGACAGAGCACAGATACGCAGTATTTT.

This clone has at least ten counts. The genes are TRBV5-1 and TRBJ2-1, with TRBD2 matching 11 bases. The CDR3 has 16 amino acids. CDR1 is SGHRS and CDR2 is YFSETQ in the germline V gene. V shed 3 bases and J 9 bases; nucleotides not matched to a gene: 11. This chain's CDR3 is CASSYDPPGLAAEQFF. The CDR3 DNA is TGCGCCAGCAGCTACGACCCACCGGGACTAGCGGCTGAGCAGTTCTTC. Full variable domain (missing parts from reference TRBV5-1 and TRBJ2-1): KAGVTQTPRYLIKTRGQQVTLSCSPISGHRSVSWYQQTPGQGLQFLFEYFSETQRNKGNFPGRFSGRQFSNSRSEMNVSTLELGDSALYLCASSYDPPGLAAEQFFGPGTRLTVL.

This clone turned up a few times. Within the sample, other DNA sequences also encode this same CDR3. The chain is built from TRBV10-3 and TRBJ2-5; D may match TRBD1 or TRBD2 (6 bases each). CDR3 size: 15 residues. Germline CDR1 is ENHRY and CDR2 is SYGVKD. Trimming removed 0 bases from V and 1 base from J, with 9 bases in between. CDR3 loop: CAISESTGAQETQYF. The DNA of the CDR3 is TGTGCCATCAGTGAGTCAACGGGGGCCCAAGAGACCCAGTACTTC.

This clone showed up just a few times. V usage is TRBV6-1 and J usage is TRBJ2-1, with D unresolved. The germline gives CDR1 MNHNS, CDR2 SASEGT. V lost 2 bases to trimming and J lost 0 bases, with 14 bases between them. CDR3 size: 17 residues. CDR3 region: CASSELHSRSSYNEQFF. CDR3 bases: TGTGCCAGCAGTGAACTTCATTCCCGGAGCTCCTACAATGAGCAGTTCTTC.

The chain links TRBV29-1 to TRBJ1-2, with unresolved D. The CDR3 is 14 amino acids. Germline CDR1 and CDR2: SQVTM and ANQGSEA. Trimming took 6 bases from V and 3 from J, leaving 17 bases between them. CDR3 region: CSVMTGSPHYGYTF. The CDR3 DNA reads TGCAGCGTCATGACCGGATCGCCCCACTATGGCTACACCTTC.

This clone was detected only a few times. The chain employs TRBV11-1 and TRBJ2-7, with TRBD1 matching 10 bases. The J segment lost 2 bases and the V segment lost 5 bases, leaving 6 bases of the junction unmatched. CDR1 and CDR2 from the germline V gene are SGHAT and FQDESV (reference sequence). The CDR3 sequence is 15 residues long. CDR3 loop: CASSRGTGDTYEQYF. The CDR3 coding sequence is TGTGCCAGCAGCCGAGGGACAGGGGATACCTACGAGCAGTACTTC.

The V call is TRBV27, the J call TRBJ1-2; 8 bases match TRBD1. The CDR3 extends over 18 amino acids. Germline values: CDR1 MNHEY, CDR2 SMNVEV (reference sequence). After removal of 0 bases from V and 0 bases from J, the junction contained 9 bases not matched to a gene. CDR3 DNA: TGTGCCAGCAGTTTATCTGAGGGAAGACAGGGGTCTAACTATGGCTACACCTTC. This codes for CASSLSEGRQGSNYGYTF.

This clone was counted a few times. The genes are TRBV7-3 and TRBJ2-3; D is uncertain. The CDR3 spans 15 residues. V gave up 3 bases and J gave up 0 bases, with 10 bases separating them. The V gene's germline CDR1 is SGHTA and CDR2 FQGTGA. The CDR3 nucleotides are TGTGCCAGCAGCTTGAGCGTATCTAGCACAGATACGCAGTATTTT. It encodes CASSLSVSSTDTQYF.

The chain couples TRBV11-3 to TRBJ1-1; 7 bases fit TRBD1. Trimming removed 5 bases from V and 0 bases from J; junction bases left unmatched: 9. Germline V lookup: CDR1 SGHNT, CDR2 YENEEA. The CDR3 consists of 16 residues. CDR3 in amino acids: CASSTISGTVNTEAFF. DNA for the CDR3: TGTGCCAGCAGCACTATCTCCGGGACAGTGAACACTGAAGCTTTCTTT.

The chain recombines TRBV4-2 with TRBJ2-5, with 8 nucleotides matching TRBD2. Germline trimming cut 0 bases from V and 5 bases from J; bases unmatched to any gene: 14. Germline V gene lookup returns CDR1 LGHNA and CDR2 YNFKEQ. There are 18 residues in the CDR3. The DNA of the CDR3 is TGTGCCAGCAGCCAAGAGGGCCCTAACGGGGGGGGCGCCGAGACCCAGTACTTC. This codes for CASSQEGPNGGGAETQYF.

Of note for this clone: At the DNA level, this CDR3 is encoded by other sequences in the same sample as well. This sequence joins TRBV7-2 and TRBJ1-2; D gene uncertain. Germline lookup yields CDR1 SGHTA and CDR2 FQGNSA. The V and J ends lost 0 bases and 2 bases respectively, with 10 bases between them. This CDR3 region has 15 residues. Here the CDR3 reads CASSLAPGGNYGYTF. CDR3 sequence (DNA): TGTGCCAGCAGCTTAGCTCCGGGAGGAAACTATGGCTACACCTTC.

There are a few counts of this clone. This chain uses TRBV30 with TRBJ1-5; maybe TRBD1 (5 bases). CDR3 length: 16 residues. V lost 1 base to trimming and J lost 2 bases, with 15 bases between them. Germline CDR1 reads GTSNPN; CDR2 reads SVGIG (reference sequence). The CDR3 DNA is TGTGCCTGGAGTGAATCACAGGTTTTCGGCAATCAGCCCCAGCATTTT. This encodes CAWSESQVFGNQPQHF.

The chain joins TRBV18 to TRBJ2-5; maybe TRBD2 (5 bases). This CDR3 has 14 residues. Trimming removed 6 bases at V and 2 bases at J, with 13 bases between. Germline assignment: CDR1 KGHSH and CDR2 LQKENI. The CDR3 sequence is CASSQSGLQETQYF. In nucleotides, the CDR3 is TGTGCCAGCTCCCAGAGCGGATTACAAGAGACCCAGTACTTC. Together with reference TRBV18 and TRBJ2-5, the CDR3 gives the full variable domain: NAGVMQNPRHLVRRRGQEARLRCSPMKGHSHVYWYRQLPEEGLKFMVYLQKENIIDESGMPKERFSAEFPKEGPSILRIQQVVRGDSAAYFCASSQSGLQETQYFGPGTRLLVL.

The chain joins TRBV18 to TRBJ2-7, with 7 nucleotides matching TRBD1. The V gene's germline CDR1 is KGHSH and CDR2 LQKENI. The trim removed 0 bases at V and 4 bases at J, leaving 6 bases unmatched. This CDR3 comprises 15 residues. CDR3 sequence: CASSPPTGQAYEQYF. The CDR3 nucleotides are TGTGCCAGCTCACCACCCACTGGACAGGCGTACGAGCAGTACTTC.

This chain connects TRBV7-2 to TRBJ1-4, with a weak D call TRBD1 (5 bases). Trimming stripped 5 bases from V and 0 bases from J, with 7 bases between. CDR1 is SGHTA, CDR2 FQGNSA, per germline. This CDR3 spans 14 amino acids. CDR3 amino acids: CASSTGATNEKLFF. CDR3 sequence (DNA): TGTGCCAGCAGCACAGGTGCAACTAATGAAAAACTGTTTTTT.

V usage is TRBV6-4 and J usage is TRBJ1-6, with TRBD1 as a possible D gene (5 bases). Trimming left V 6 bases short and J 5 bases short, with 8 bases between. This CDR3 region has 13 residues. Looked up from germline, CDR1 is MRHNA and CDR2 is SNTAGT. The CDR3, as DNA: TGTGCCAGCAGCCGGGACGATAATTCACCCCTCCACTTT. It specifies CASSRDDNSPLHF.

The CDR3 coding sequence is TGTGCCAGCTCACCACCTAATCTCGACAGGGGAGGGACTGAAGCTTTCTTT. This gives the protein CASSPPNLDRGGTEAFF. V gene TRBV18 combines with J gene TRBJ1-1, with TRBD1 matching 8 bases. This CDR3 spans 17 amino acids. Losses at the gene ends were 0 bases for V and 5 bases for J; bases not matched to a gene: 11. Germline V gene sequence: CDR1 KGHSH, CDR2 LQKENI.

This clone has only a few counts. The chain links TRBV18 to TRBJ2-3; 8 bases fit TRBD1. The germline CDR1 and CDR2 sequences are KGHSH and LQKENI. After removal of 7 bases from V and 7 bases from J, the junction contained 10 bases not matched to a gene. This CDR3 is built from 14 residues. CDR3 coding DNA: TGTGCCAGCTGGACCGGACAGGGTCTAAATACGCAGTATTTT. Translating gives CASWTGQGLNTQYF.